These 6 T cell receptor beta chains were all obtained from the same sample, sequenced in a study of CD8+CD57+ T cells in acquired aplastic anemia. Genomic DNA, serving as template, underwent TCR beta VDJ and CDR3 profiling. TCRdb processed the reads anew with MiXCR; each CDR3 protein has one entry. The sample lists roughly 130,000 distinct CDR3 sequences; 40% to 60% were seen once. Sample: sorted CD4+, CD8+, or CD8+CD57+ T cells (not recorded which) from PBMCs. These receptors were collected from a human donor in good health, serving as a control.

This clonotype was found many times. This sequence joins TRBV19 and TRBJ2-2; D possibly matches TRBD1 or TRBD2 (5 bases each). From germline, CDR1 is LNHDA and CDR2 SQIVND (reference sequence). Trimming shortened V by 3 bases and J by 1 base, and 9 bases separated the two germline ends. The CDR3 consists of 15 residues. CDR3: CASSIRDGNTGELFF. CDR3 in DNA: TGTGCCAGTAGTATCCGGGACGGGAACACCGGGGAGCTGTTTTTT.

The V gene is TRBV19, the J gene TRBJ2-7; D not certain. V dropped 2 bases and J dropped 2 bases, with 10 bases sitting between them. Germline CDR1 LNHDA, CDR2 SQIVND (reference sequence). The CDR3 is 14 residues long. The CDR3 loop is CASSIKGGPYEQYF. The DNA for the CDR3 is TGTGCCAGTAGTATAAAGGGCGGACCCTACGAGCAGTACTTC.

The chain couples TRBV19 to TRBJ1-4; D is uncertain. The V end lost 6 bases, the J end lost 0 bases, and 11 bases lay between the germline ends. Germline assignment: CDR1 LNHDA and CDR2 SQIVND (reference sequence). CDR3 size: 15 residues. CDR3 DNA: TGTGCCAGTAGGTCCGGGCAAGCAACTAATGAAAAACTGTTTTTT. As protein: CASRSGQATNEKLFF.

CDR3 in amino acids: CASSPQGTGNEQFF. The DNA of the CDR3 is TGTGCCAGCAGTCCTCAGGGGACAGGGAATGAGCAGTTCTTC. V gene TRBV6-4 combines with J gene TRBJ2-1, with 9 bases lining up with TRBD1. CDR1 is MRHNA, CDR2 SNTAGT, per germline. V lost 5 bases, J lost 7 bases, and 6 bases stayed unmatched. This CDR3 spans 14 amino acids.

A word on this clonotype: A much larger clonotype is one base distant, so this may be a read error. The CDR3 spells CSARGRASSQPQHF. The CDR3 DNA reads as TGCAGTGCTAGGGGCAGGGCTAGCAGTCAGCCCCAGCATTTT. The gene calls are TRBV20-1 and TRBJ1-5; a weak D match, TRBD1 (5 bases). CDR1 and CDR2 (germline): DFQATT, SNEGSKA (reference sequence). This CDR3 is built from 14 residues.

CDR3 nucleotides: TGTGCCAGCAGCCTCGACAGGGGTGGAAACACCATATATTTT. This codes for CASSLDRGGNTIYF. The V gene is TRBV7-3, the J gene TRBJ1-3, with TRBD1 matching over 8 bases. V was clipped by 5 bases and J by 3 bases; unmatched bases: 3. CDR1 and CDR2 (germline): SGHTA, FQGTGA. The CDR3 extends over 14 amino acids. The entire variable domain, with the rest obtained from reference TRBV7-3 and TRBJ1-3, is as follows: GAGVSQTPSNKVTEKGKYVELRCDPISGHTALYWYRQSLGQGPEFLIYFQGTGAADDSGLPNDRFFAVRPEGSVSTLKIQRTERGDSAVYLCASSLDRGGNTIYFGEGSWLTVV.